This entry describes one T cell receptor (beta chain). As yet, its antigen is unknown. Sequence at one end of the junction differs from germline and may be a read error. The data derive from a study of T cells after yellow fever vaccination. Study results and limitations: Most primary-vaccination clones recurred post-booster (roughly 96% CD4, 88% CD8). Though weaker, the secondary response peaked faster, on day 5 versus 15. Some clonotypes were seen in both the CD4 and the CD8 compartments. These made up a small share and likely arose from convergent recombination.

The CDR3 extends over 14 amino acids. Germline-derived CDR1 and CDR2 are SGHVS and FQNEAQ. They built TCR cDNA with 5'RACE template switching, a step that put in a universal primer site and UMIs. TCRdb re-called the 5' RACE reads with MiXCR, one entry per CDR3 protein. The table shows under 400,000 distinct CDR3 sequences, with roughly 11% occurring only once. The chain combines TRBV7-8 with TRBJ2-1, with D perhaps TRBD1 or TRBD2 (5 bases each). The material was PBMCs, obtained on the day of the first yellow fever vaccination. This TCR was recovered from a man younger than 35 who received the YFV17D yellow fever vaccine. The CDR3 nucleotides read TGTGCCAGCAGCTTGAGGGGTTCCTACAATGAGCTGTTCTTC. Translating gives CASSLRGSYNELFF. The variable domain in full, with the rest retrieved from reference TRBV7-8 and TRBJ2-1, is GAGVSQSPRYKVAKRGQDVALRCDPISGHVSLFWYQQALGQGPEFLTYFQNEAQLDKSGLPSDRFFAERPEGSVSTLKIQRTQQEDSAVYLCASSLRGSYNELFFGPGTRLTVL.